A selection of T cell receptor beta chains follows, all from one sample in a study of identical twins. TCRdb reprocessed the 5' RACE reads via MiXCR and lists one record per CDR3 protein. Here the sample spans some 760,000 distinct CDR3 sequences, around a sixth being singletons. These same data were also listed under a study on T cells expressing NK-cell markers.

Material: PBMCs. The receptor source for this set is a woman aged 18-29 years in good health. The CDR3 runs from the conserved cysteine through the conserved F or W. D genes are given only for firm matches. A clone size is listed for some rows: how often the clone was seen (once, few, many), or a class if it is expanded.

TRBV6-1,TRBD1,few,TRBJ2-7,TGTGCCAGCAGGACTCCGGGACAGGGGAGTGAGCAGTACTTC,CASRTPGQGSEQYF
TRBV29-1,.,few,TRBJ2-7,TGCAGCGTCGTACAGGATGGATCGGCCTACGAGCAGTACTTC,CSVVQDGSAYEQYF
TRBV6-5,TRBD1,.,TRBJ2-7,TGTGCCAGCAGTTACTCGGGCAGGGGGCGACTCGAGCAGTACTTC,CASSYSGRGRLEQYF
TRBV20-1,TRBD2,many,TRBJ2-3,TGCAGTGCTACTAGCGGGCCCACAGATACGCAGTATTTT,CSATSGPTDTQYF
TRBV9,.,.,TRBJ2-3,TGTGCCAGCAGCGGCGGGACTGAGGGGGATACGCAGTATTTT,CASSGGTEGDTQYF
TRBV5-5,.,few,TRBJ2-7,TGTGCCAGCAGCTTGGACTACCTTAATTCCTACGAGCAGTACTTC,CASSLDYLNSYEQYF
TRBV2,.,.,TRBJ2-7,TGTGCCAGCAGTGAAGTTGGAGGGGGCGTCATGAGAGAAACCTACGAGCAGTACTTC,CASSEVGGGVMRETYEQYF
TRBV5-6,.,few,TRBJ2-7,TGTGCCAGCAGCTTCACCCCCCGACGGAACTACGAGCAGTACTTC,CASSFTPRRNYEQYF
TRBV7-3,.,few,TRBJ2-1,TGTGCCAGCAGCCCTAATGGAGCAGCAACCTACAATGAGCAGTTCTTC,CASSPNGAATYNEQFF
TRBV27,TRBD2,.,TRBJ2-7,TGTGCCAGCGGAATCGGGGGGAGCTCCTACGAGCAGTACTTC,CASGIGGSSYEQYF
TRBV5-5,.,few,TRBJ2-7,TGTGCCAGCAGCTCGTACCTATTCGATACTTCCTACGAGCAGTACTTC,CASSSYLFDTSYEQYF
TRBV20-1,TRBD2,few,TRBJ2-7,TGCAGTGCTCAGACTAGCGGGAATCCCCTATACGAGCAGTACTTC,CSAQTSGNPLYEQYF
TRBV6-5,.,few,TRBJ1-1,TGTGCCAGCAGTTACGTCTCCGGCGGCACTGAAGCTTTCTTT,CASSYVSGGTEAFF
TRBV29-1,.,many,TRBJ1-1,TGCAGCGTTCAGAACACTGAAGCTTTCTTT,CSVQNTEAFF
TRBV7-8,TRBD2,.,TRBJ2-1,TGTGCCAGCAGCTTAGGACTAGCGGGAGCGACAGGAGAGCAGTTCTTC,CASSLGLAGATGEQFF
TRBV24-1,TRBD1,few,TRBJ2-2,TGTGCCACCAGTGCGGCAGGGGGTACCGGGGAGCTGTTTTTT,CATSAAGGTGELFF
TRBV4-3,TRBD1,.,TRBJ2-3,TGCGCCAGCAGCCCGTCCCAGGGGGCTGGGGATACGCAGTATTTT,CASSPSQGAGDTQYF
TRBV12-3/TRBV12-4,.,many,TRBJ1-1,TGTGCCAGCAGTCCAGACAGGACCGTAGAAGCTTTCTTT,CASSPDRTVEAFF
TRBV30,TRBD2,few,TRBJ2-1,TGTGCCTGGAGTGAGACTAGCAGGTACAATGAGCAGTTCTTC,CAWSETSRYNEQFF
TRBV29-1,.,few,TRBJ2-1,TGCAGCGTTGAAAGGCCGGGACTTGGTAATGAGCAGTTCTTC,CSVERPGLGNEQFF
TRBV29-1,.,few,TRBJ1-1,TGCAGCGCCGTGGCGGGACATTTGAACACTGAAGCTTTCTTT,CSAVAGHLNTEAFF
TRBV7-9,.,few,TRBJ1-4,TGTGCCAGCAGCCTAAGGGGAAGGGGTAATGAAAAACTGTTTTTT,CASSLRGRGNEKLFF
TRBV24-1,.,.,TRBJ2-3,TGTGCCACCAGCACCACTCTCCAGGGGGATACGCAGTATTTT,CATSTTLQGDTQYF
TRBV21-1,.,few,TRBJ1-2,TGTGCCAGCAGCAAAGAGGAAAAGGGAATGAACTATGGCTACACCTTC,CASSKEEKGMNYGYTF
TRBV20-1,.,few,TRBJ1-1,TGCAGTGCTGGGGGTCGGGGAAGTGTGAACACTGAAGCTTTCTTT,CSAGGRGSVNTEAFF
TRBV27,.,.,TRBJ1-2,TGTGCCACCAGCGGGGGAAAGCTCTATGGCTACACCTTC,CATSGGKLYGYTF
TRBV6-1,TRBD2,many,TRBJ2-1,TGTGCCAGCAGTGTTCCTAGCGGGGCATACAATGAGCAGTTCTTC,CASSVPSGAYNEQFF
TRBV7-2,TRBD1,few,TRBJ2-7,TGTGCCAGCAGCCGTACAGGGGGATACTCCTACGAGCAGTACTTC,CASSRTGGYSYEQYF
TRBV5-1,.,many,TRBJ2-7,TGTGCCAGCTCACGGGACAACTACGAGCAGTACTTC,CASSRDNYEQYF
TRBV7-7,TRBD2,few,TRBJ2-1,TGTGCCAGCAGCTTAGGGACTAGCGGGGTTGGGCGGAATGAGCAGTTCTTC,CASSLGTSGVGRNEQFF
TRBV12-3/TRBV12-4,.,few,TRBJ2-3,TGTGCCAGCACCAAGACAGGTTCGGGGGCCCGCACAGATACGCAGTATTTT,CASTKTGSGARTDTQYF
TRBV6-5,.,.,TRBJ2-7,TGTGCCAGCAGTTACTCGATCCTCGGACGGGACGAGCAGTACTTC,CASSYSILGRDEQYF
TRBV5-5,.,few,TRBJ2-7,TGCGCCAGCAGCCCGGGACTGAGGGGATACGAGCAGTACTTC,CASSPGLRGYEQYF
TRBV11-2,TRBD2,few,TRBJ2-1,TGTGCCAGCAGCTTAGAATCGTATGGGGCGGGAGGAAATTATGAGCAGTTCTTC,CASSLESYGAGGNYEQFF
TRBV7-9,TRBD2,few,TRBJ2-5,TGTGCCAGCAGCCCAAGACGTATAGCGGGGGCAGAGACCCAGTACTTC,CASSPRRIAGAETQYF
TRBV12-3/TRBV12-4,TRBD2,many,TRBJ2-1,TGTGCCAGCAGGCCGGGACTAGAAAACAATGAGCAGTTCTTC,CASRPGLENNEQFF
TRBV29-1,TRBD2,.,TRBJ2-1,TGCAGCGCCTCGGGGCTAGCGGGGGGGTACAATGAGCAGTTCTTC,CSASGLAGGYNEQFF
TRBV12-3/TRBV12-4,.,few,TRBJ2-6,TGTGCCAGCGGAGACCCAGGGCCTGGGGCCAACGTCCTGACTTTC,CASGDPGPGANVLTF
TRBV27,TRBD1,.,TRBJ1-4,TGTGCCAGCAGTTTCGACAGGGGGCAGGAAAAACTGTTTTTT,CASSFDRGQEKLFF
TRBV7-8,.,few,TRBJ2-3,TGTGCCAGCAGCGAGGGACTGCCCACGCAGTATTTT,CASSEGLPTQYF
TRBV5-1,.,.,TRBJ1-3,TGCGCCAGCGGGGACGGTGGAAACACCATATATTTT,CASGDGGNTIYF
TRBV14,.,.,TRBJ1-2,TGTGCCAGCAGCCAAGATTACGGGGTCCGCGGCTACACCTTC,CASSQDYGVRGYTF
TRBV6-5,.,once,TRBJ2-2,TGTGCCAAGCCTATCCCGCTGTTTTTT,CAKPIPLFF
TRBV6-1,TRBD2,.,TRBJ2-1,TGTGCCAGCAGTGGGGACTATAACAATGAGCAGTTCTTC,CASSGDYNNEQFF
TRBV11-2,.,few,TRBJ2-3,TGTGCCAGCAGCTCACTAGGTACGCAGTATTTT,CASSSLGTQYF
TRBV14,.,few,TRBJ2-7,TGTGCCAGCAGCCAAGGGTGGGGGGCCTCCTACGAGCAGTACTTC,CASSQGWGASYEQYF
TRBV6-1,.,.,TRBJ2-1,TGTGCCAGCCCGGGGCGGCGGTGGAATGAGCAGTTCTTC,CASPGRRWNEQFF
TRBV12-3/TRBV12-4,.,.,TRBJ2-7,TGTGCCAGCAGTCCCCTGAGTGGGGACGAGCAGTACTTC,CASSPLSGDEQYF
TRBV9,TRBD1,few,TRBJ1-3,TGTGCCAGCAGCGTAGAGAAGGCGTTGGGGACAGGAATTTACACTGGAAACACCATATATTTT,CASSVEKALGTGIYTGNTIYF
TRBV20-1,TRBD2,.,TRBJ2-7,TGCAGTGCTAGTGGTGGGACTATCTCCTACGAGCAGTACTTC,CSASGGTISYEQYF
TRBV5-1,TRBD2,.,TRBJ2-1,TGCGCCAGCAGGGTCTCTAGCGGAAACAATGAGCAGTTCTTC,CASRVSSGNNEQFF
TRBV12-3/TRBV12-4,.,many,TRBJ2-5,TGTGCCAGCAGGCTGACAGTTCAAGAGACCCAGTACTTC,CASRLTVQETQYF
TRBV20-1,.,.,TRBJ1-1,TGCAGTGCTTCTGGACAGCTGAACACTGAAGCTTTCTTT,CSASGQLNTEAFF
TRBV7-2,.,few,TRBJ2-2,TGTGCCAGCAGCTTCCAGGGGTTGACCGGGGAGCTGTTTTTT,CASSFQGLTGELFF
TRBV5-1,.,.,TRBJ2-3,TGCGCCAGCAGCTCCGGGGTCCTCACAGATACGCAGTATTTT,CASSSGVLTDTQYF
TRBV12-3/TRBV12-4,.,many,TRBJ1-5,TGTGCCAGCAGTTTAGCCGACAATCAGCCCCAGCATTTT,CASSLADNQPQHF
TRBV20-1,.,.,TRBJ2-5,TGCAGTGCTAGAGATCCGGCGCAGGGTGCAGAGACCCAGTACTTC,CSARDPAQGAETQYF
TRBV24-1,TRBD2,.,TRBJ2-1,TGTGCCACCAGTGAGTCTAGCGGGGGCTCCTACAATGAGCAGTTCTTC,CATSESSGGSYNEQFF
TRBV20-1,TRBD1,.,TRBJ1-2,TGCAGTGCCCAAGCATCGGGACAGGGTTCCCTCTATGGCTACACCTTC,CSAQASGQGSLYGYTF